Sequencing of this T cell receptor (beta chain) was carried out in a study of T-cell reconstitution after alpha-beta-depleted transplantation in children. Study-wide points: Several hundred expanded graft clones reportedly supplied alpha-beta T cells about two months after transplant.

Trimming removed 4 bases from V and 4 bases from J; junction bases left unmatched: 8. The CDR3 runs 16 residues. Germline-derived CDR1 and CDR2 are SGHTA and FQGNSA. In its sample, this clonotype was seen a few times. Antigen: not known. Molecular barcoding with unique molecular identifiers was used for the TCRbeta library. TCRdb analysed the PCR reads with MiXCR anew, one entry per CDR3 protein. The sample carries a few hundred thousand distinct CDR3 sequences, 27% recorded once. The sequence was obtained from a boy younger than two with Wiskott-Aldrich syndrome, due to receive a stem cell transplant. The gene calls are TRBV7-2 and TRBJ2-1; 9 nucleotides align to TRBD1. Sequences were derived from PBMCs, sampled before TCRalphabeta/CD19-depleted stem cell transplant. For the CDR3, the DNA is TGTGCCAGCAGCTCGAACCGACAGGGGGGGTACAATGAGCAGTTCTTC. Protein sequence: CASSSNRQGGYNEQFF.